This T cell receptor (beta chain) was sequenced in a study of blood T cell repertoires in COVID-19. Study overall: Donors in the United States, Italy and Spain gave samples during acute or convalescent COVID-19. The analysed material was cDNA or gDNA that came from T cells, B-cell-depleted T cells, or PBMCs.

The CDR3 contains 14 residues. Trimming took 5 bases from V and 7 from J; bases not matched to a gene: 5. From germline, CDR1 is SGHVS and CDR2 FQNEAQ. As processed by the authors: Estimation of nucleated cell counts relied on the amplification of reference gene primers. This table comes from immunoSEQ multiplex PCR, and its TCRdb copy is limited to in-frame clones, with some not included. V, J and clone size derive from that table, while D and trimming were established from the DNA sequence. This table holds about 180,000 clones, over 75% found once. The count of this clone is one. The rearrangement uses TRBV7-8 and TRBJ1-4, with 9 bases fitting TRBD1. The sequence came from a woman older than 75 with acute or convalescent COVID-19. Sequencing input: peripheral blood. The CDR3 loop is CASSKQGAGEKLFF. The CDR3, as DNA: TGTGCCAGCAGCAAACAGGGGGCAGGTGAAAAACTGTTTTTT.